These 10 T cell receptor beta chains originate from one sample sequenced in a study of T cells in women clearing cervical HPV infection. Measured with immunoSEQ multiplex PCR; TCRdb has only the in-frame clones, and not every one. Here the sample table reports some 31,000 clones. Sequencing used blood buffy coat. The source is a woman between 18 and 70 years old with a cervical HPV16 infection that either progressed to CIN3+ or cleared (not recorded which).

On this clone itself: The read falls 3 residues short of the CDR3 end, and the missing part is taken from the germline J gene. The chain carries TRBV20-1 and TRBJ1-2; D not resolved. Looked up from germline, CDR1 is DFQATT and CDR2 is SNEGSKA (reference sequence). The CDR3 runs 12 residues. The germline V and J ends were trimmed by 3 bases and 3 bases, with 8 bases remaining between them. CDR3 DNA (partial): TGCAGTGCTAGTTTCAACTACTATGGC. This gives the protein CSASFNYYG. The CDR3 in its entirety is CSASFNYYGYTF.

CDR3 protein: CASSLIRSPTDTQYF. CDR3 DNA (partial): TGTGCCAGCAGCTTAATAAGAAGCCCCACAGATACG. This rearrangement joins TRBV7-2 to TRBJ2-3; D ambiguous. Read coverage stops 3 residues before the CDR3 terminus; the germline J gene supplies the remainder. The CDR3 runs to 15 residues. Germline V CDR1 and CDR2: SGHTA, FQGNSA. Trimming took 2 bases from V and 2 from J, leaving 11 bases between them. Using reference TRBV7-2 and TRBJ2-3 for the parts outside the CDR3, the full variable domain is GAGVSQSPSNKVTEKGKDVELRCDPISGHTALYWYRQSLGQGLEFLIYFQGNSAPDKSGLPSDRFSAERTGGSVSTLTIQRTQQEDSAVYLCASSLIRSPTDTQYFGPGTRLTVL.

About this clone itself: The read finishes 3 residues shy of the CDR3 end, and the germline J gene is used to complete it. This rearrangement joins TRBV7-9 to TRBJ2-2, with 10 positions matching TRBD2. The CDR3 contains 15 residues. V was pared by 6 bases and J by 5 bases, with 6 bases of the junction left unmatched. Germline CDR1 reads SEHNR; CDR2 reads FQNEAQ (reference sequence). CDR3 protein: CASRKAGGETGELFF. The sequenced CDR3 bases are TGTGCCAGCAGAAAAGCGGGAGGGGAAACCGGGGAG. Full variable domain (outside the CDR3, taken from reference TRBV7-9 and TRBJ2-2): DTGVSQNPRHKITKRGQNVTFRCDPISEHNRLYWYRQTLGQGPEFLTYFQNEAQLEKSRLLSDRFSAERPKGSFSTLEIQRTEQGDSAMYLCASRKAGGETGELFFGEGSRLTVL.

CDR3 DNA (partial): TGTGCCAGCTCACCGGGAGGCAGGGTGAATGAAAAA. Amino acids: CASSPGGRVNEK. The whole CDR3 reads CASSPGGRVNEKLFF. This chain uses TRBV18 with TRBJ1-4; D is perhaps TRBD1 (5 bases). The read finishes 3 residues shy of the CDR3 end, and the germline J gene is used to complete it. Germline CDR1 reads KGHSH; CDR2 reads LQKENI. The V gene lost 3 bases and the J gene lost 5 bases, with 13 bases spanning the gap. The CDR3 sequence is 15 residues long.

About this clone itself: The read halts 3 residues ahead of the CDR3 end, with the missing end drawn from the germline J gene. The chain has TRBV5-1 and TRBJ2-7; 10 nucleotides line up with TRBD2. This CDR3 has 16 amino acids. Germline V lookup: CDR1 SGHRS, CDR2 YFSETQ. J was trimmed by 0 bases and V by 4 bases; bases with no gene match: 7. CDR3 DNA, as far as it was read: TGCGCCAGCAGCCCCTATAGCGGGAGGCCCTCCTACGAG. Its protein product is CASSPYSGRPSYE. The entire CDR3 sequence reads CASSPYSGRPSYEQYF.

Concerning this clone: Coverage ceases 3 residues before the CDR3 finishes, and the germline J gene fills in the end. This sequence joins TRBV27 and TRBJ2-7, with D unresolved. Trimming cost V 6 bases and J 4 bases, with 13 bases left between them. The CDR3 length is 13 residues. The germline V gene encodes CDR1 MNHEY and CDR2 SMNVEV (reference sequence). CDR3 DNA, as far as it was read: TGTGCCAGCAGCTACAGACCGGAATACGAG. It encodes CASSYRPEYE. The full CDR3 sequence reads CASSYRPEYEQYF.

The sequenced CDR3 bases are TGTGCCTGGAGGAGGGGGCGCCTATCTAGCACAGATACG. Translation gives CAWRRGRLSSTDT. The full CDR3 protein reads CAWRRGRLSSTDTQYF. V and J are TRBV30 and TRBJ2-3, with 7 bases fitting TRBD1. The read comes to an end 3 residues before the CDR3 does, leaving the germline J gene to fill in the end. Germline V gene data show CDR1 as GTSNPN and CDR2 as SVGIG (reference sequence). The CDR3 is 16 residues long. Unmatched junction bases numbered 9, after V lost 3 bases and J lost 0 bases.

As to this clone: The read gets to within 3 residues of the CDR3 end, and the germline J gene fills in the rest. The J gene is TRBJ2-3, the V gene TRBV4-2, with 8 bases that match TRBD2. CDR1 LGHNA and CDR2 YNFKEQ come from the germline V gene. The CDR3 has 17 residues. V dropped 1 base and J dropped 3; count of bases not matched to a gene: 9. This CDR3 reads CASSQGHSGGATDTQYF. The sequenced CDR3 bases are TGTGCCAGCAGCCAAGGCCATTCGGGGGGGGCGACAGATACG.

With regard to this clone: The CDR3 end falls 3 residues outside the read, so it is completed with the germline J gene. This chain connects TRBV20-1 to TRBJ1-4, with TRBD1 matching 7 bases. Germline trimming cut 6 bases from V and 8 bases from J; bases unmatched to any gene: 9. CDR1 is DFQATT, CDR2 SNEGSKA, per germline (reference sequence). The CDR3 length is 13 residues. CDR3 DNA, as far as it was read: TGCAGTGCAATCGCAGGGGGTATCGAAAAA. It is translated as CSAIAGGIEK. The complete CDR3 protein is CSAIAGGIEKLFF.

The part of the CDR3 DNA that was read is TGTGCCAGCAGCTTGGCCGGGACAGGCCAAGAGACC. Translating gives CASSLAGTGQET. In full, the CDR3 reads CASSLAGTGQETQYF. V gene TRBV5-6 combines with J gene TRBJ2-5; 8 bases agree with TRBD1. The DNA ends 3 residues before the CDR3 does, and the rest of the CDR3 is filled in from the germline J gene. This CDR3 region has 15 residues. Germline V gene lookup returns CDR1 SGHDT and CDR2 YYEEEE. Unmatched junction bases numbered 2, after V lost 0 bases and J lost 1 base.